This TCR beta chain was sequenced for a study of blood T cell repertoires in COVID-19. Original data processing: Nucleated cell counts were estimated from reference gene primer amplification. Profiled with immunoSEQ multiplex PCR; TCRdb holds only in-frame clones, not every one. The V and J calls and clone size are taken from that table; D and trimming were inferred from the DNA. The table includes about 52,000 clones, about 83% detected once. Unmatched junction bases numbered 10, after V lost 5 bases and J lost 0 bases. The germline CDR1 and CDR2 sequences are SGHTA and FQGTGA. The CDR3 has 17 amino acids.

The sample was peripheral blood. This TCR was sampled from a woman aged 80 or older with acute or convalescent COVID-19. The V and J genes are TRBV7-3 and TRBJ2-3; 8 nucleotides line up with TRBD2. The CDR3 sequence is CASSVRSGTRSTDTQYF. In DNA form, the CDR3 reads TGTGCCAGCAGCGTAAGATCCGGGACTAGAAGCACAGATACGCAGTATTTT.